This T cell receptor beta chain was profiled in a study of T cells in Graves' hyperthyroidism and ophthalmopathy. From RNA transcripts, TCR beta CDR3 regions were amplified. When the TCR CDR3 underwent first-round RT-PCR, the HTBI primer set was used. TCRdb called the multiplex PCR reads again in MiXCR, with one record for every CDR3 protein. The repertoire holds approximately 600,000 distinct CDR3 sequences, with less than 25% as singletons. Many counts were recorded for this clonotype. Germline values: CDR1 DFQATT, CDR2 SNEGSKA (reference sequence). Trimming took 3 bases from V and 6 from J, leaving 15 bases between them. The length of the CDR3 is 14 residues.

The sample was blood. This chain links TRBV20-1 with TRBJ2-1, with a possible D match to TRBD2 (6 bases). The receptor was derived from a man aged 25-45 years with Graves' ophthalmopathy. CDR3 amino acids: CSASVSGLFNEQFF. The CDR3 nucleotides read TGCAGTGCTAGCGTCAGCGGGTTGTTCAATGAGCAGTTCTTC.